The clone carrying this T cell receptor (beta chain) turned up a few times. The CDR3 has 9 residues. Germline CDR1 is LGHDT and CDR2 is YNNKEL (reference sequence). Trimming stripped 9 bases from V and 9 bases from J, with 6 bases between. Only in-frame clones appear in the TCRdb table, and some are missing; sequencing was by immunoSEQ multiplex PCR. This repertoire shows around 260,000 clones, 80% to 85% found once; its top ten account for 15% to 17%. This entry belongs to a study of blood T cell repertoires in COVID-19. Sequences were obtained from peripheral blood. The TCR comes from a person aged 70 to 80 with COVID-19, enrolled during active disease. V and J are TRBV3-1 (or the pseudogene TRBV3-2) and TRBJ2-1; D is unclear. In DNA, the CDR3 is TGTGCCAGGAGAGGTGAGCAGTTCTTC. It codes for CARRGEQFF.